The 22 T cell receptor beta chains below were found in one sample sequenced in a study of T cells in Graves' hyperthyroidism and ophthalmopathy. TCR beta CDR3 sequences were amplified from RNA transcripts. When the TCR CDR3 underwent first-round RT-PCR, the HTBI primer set was used. TCRdb passed the multiplex PCR reads through MiXCR, listing each CDR3 protein once. Of about 250,000 distinct CDR3 sequences in the sample, 22% were seen once. Source material: blood. The source of these receptors is a man between 25 and 39 years old with Graves' ophthalmopathy.

This clonotype was seen at least ten times. The V and J genes are TRBV11-2 and TRBJ2-2, with D unclear. The V end was cut by 5 bases, the J end by 2 bases, with 3 bases between. This CDR3 comprises 12 residues. Germline V CDR1 and CDR2: SGHAT, FQNNGV. The CDR3 nucleotides are TGTGCCAGCAGCGTAAACACCGGGGAGCTGTTTTTT. Its protein is CASSVNTGELFF.

In its sample, this clonotype was seen many times. The chain combines TRBV10-3 with TRBJ1-1; 9 bases agree with TRBD1. Per the germline V gene, CDR1 is ENHRY and CDR2 is SYGVKD. This CDR3 contains 17 residues. Trimming at V came to 8 bases and at J to 4 bases, leaving 17 bases not matched to a gene. The CDR3 DNA reads as TGTGCCATCTCCACCCGGGACAGGGATTTGAGATCCACTGAAGCTTTCTTT. It is translated as CAISTRDRDLRSTEAFF.

This clonotype showed up many times. The rearrangement links TRBV6-2 or TRBV6-3 to TRBJ2-1; 10 bases align to TRBD2. Trimming cost V 4 bases and J 4 bases; bases outside gene matches: 4. Germline values: CDR1 MNHEY, CDR2 SVGEGT. The CDR3 spans 15 residues. The CDR3 coding sequence is TGTGCCAGCAGTTCACGGACTAGCGGTTACAATGAGCAGTTCTTC. Translated: CASSSRTSGYNEQFF.

This clonotype was counted ten times or more. The rearrangement uses TRBV12-3 or TRBV12-4 and TRBJ2-7; tentatively, D is TRBD1 (6 bases). V lost 7 bases and J lost 0, with 16 bases in between. There are 15 residues in the CDR3. The CDR3 region is CASTQPNRASYEQYF. The CDR3 DNA sequence: TGTGCCAGCACCCAACCTAACAGGGCCTCCTACGAGCAGTACTTC.

This clonotype was picked up many times. The chain uses TRBV14 and TRBJ2-7; D not resolved. The CDR3 extends over 15 amino acids. Trimming left V 2 bases short and J 2 bases short, with 13 bases between. Germline CDR1 SGHDN, CDR2 FVKESK. For the CDR3, the DNA is TGTGCCAGCAGCCAAAGGGCTGGGCCTCCCTACGAGCAGTACTTC. It is translated as CASSQRAGPPYEQYF.

This clonotype was picked up many times. CDR3 coding DNA: TGTGCCAGCAGCTTAGATATCCCCGGGGAGCTGTTTTTT. Its protein product is CASSLDIPGELFF. This chain joins TRBV11-3 and TRBJ2-2, with no clear D. This CDR3 comprises 13 residues. Germline V gene data show CDR1 as SGHNT and CDR2 as YENEEA. Trimming cost V 0 bases and J 6 bases, with 5 bases left between them.

This clonotype was seen at least ten times. This chain uses TRBV9 with TRBJ2-1; D gene ambiguous. Deletions cut 1 base from V and 0 bases from J, with 8 bases between. The CDR3 has 15 amino acids. Per the germline V gene, CDR1 is SGDLS and CDR2 is YYNGEE. The CDR3 loop reads CASSVQESSYNEQFF. The CDR3 coding sequence is TGTGCCAGCAGCGTACAAGAGAGCTCCTACAATGAGCAGTTCTTC.

In this sample, this clonotype turned up a few times. The rearrangement uses TRBV24-1 and TRBJ2-5; TRBD2 matches at 10 bases. CDR1 is KGHDR, CDR2 SFDVKD, per germline. With 0 bases clipped from V and 5 bases from J, the junction kept 2 bases outside the gene matches. The CDR3 sequence is 15 residues long. The CDR3 bases are TGTGCCACCAGTGATTTGCAACTAGCGGGGGAGACCCAGTACTTC. It specifies CATSDLQLAGETQYF.

This rearrangement joins TRBV28 to TRBJ2-7; 10 bases agree with TRBD2. Germline V lookup: CDR1 MDHEN, CDR2 SYDVKM. This CDR3 region has 16 residues. V was clipped by 1 base and J by 9 bases; unmatched bases: 12. The DNA for the CDR3 is TGTGCCAGCAGTTTATTAGTGGCTAGCGGGAGCGCGCGGCAGTACTTC. Translated: CASSLLVASGSARQYF.

This clonotype was recorded at least ten times. The chain employs TRBV11-3 and TRBJ1-3, with D possibly matching TRBD1 (6 bases). The V gene lost 3 bases and the J gene lost 0 bases, with 15 bases spanning the gap. Germline assignment: CDR1 SGHNT and CDR2 YENEEA. The CDR3 contains 17 residues. The CDR3 here is CASSLWGHESSGNTIYF. The CDR3 DNA reads as TGTGCCAGCAGCTTGTGGGGACACGAGAGCTCTGGAAACACCATATATTTT.

V gene TRBV6-1 combines with J gene TRBJ2-6; D assignment may be TRBD1 or TRBD2 (5 bases each). Germline CDR1 and CDR2: MNHNS and SASEGT. The CDR3 totals 17 residues. V was trimmed by 5 bases and J by 0 bases, leaving 14 bases between them. The CDR3 protein is CASSTIGAGSGANVLTF. CDR3 nucleotides: TGTGCCAGCAGTACCATAGGGGCGGGCTCTGGGGCCAACGTCCTGACTTTC.

V is TRBV20-1 and J is TRBJ2-1; 10 bases are a match to TRBD2. Per germline, CDR1 DFQATT and CDR2 SNEGSKA (reference sequence). V shed 1 base and J 4 bases; nucleotides not matched to a gene: 10. The CDR3 is made up of 17 amino acids. CDR3 sequence: CSARGHRTSGPYNEQFF. The DNA for the CDR3 is TGCAGTGCTAGAGGTCACCGGACTAGCGGACCATACAATGAGCAGTTCTTC.

The genes are TRBV20-1 and TRBJ2-6; D is uncertain. Germline CDR1 and CDR2: DFQATT and SNEGSKA (reference sequence). V dropped 3 bases and J dropped 6 bases, with 9 bases sitting between them. This CDR3 comprises 13 residues. The CDR3 region has the DNA TGCAGTGCTAGGGGCGAAAAGGCCAACGTCCTGACTTTC. Encoded protein: CSARGEKANVLTF.

Many counts were recorded for this clonotype. This chain connects TRBV5-1 to TRBJ2-1; possible D gene TRBD1, 6 bases. The CDR3 is 15 amino acids. The germline CDR1 and CDR2 sequences are SGHRS and YFSETQ. Trimming pared 4 bases from V and 2 bases from J, leaving 13 bases between. CDR3 sequence: CASSGADSAYNEQFF. The CDR3 DNA sequence: TGCGCCAGCAGCGGAGCGGACAGTGCCTACAATGAGCAGTTCTTC. Looking up the rest from reference TRBV5-1 and TRBJ2-1 gives the full variable domain: KAGVTQTPRYLIKTRGQQVTLSCSPISGHRSVSWYQQTPGQGLQFLFEYFSETQRNKGNFPGRFSGRQFSNSRSEMNVSTLELGDSALYLCASSGADSAYNEQFFGPGTRLTVL.

This chain uses TRBV12-3 or TRBV12-4 with TRBJ1-4; D ambiguous. The CDR3 sequence is 15 residues long. The V and J ends lost 7 bases and 0 bases respectively, with 12 bases between them. This CDR3 is CASNTDGATNEKLFF. In DNA, the CDR3 is TGTGCCAGCAACACGGACGGGGCAACTAATGAAAAACTGTTTTTT.

In this sample, this clonotype turned up a few times. CDR3 bases: TGTGCCAGCAGCTTTGAGTTCTCTGGGGCCAACGTCCTGACTTTC. Amino acid sequence: CASSFEFSGANVLTF. The V and J genes are TRBV11-2 and TRBJ2-6; D not resolved. The V end lost 3 bases, the J end lost 0 bases, and 6 bases lay between the germline ends. This CDR3 is 15 amino acids long. The germline CDR1 and CDR2 sequences are SGHAT and FQNNGV.

There are a few counts of this clonotype. The chain carries TRBV5-1 and TRBJ2-1; possibly TRBD2 for D (7 bases). The CDR3 runs 13 residues. CDR1 and CDR2 from the germline V gene are SGHRS and YFSETQ. V was cut by 7 bases and J by 5 bases, with 13 bases left in between. CDR3 sequence (DNA): TGCGCCAGCGGGGGGGGCTTGGACAATGAGCAGTTCTTC. Its translation: CASGGGLDNEQFF.

Only a few counts were recorded for this clonotype. The chain joins TRBV24-1 to TRBJ2-2; D assignment may be TRBD1 or TRBD2 (5 bases each). Trimming pared 5 bases from V and 0 bases from J, leaving 9 bases between. The CDR3 is 15 residues long. Looked up from germline, CDR1 is KGHDR and CDR2 is SFDVKD. Here the CDR3 reads CATSGGRPNTGELFF. CDR3 bases: TGTGCCACCAGTGGGGGGAGACCGAACACCGGGGAGCTGTTTTTT.

The CDR3 nucleotides read TGTGCCAGCAGCTTGGAAGGACAGGAAATCTACGAGCAGTACTTC. It encodes CASSLEGQEIYEQYF. This chain joins TRBV5-4 and TRBJ2-7; 7 nucleotides match TRBD1. J was trimmed by 3 bases and V by 0 bases; bases with no gene match: 6. The germline V gene encodes CDR1 SGHNT and CDR2 YYREEE (reference sequence). This CDR3 is built from 15 residues.

This clonotype came up many times. This chain connects TRBV15 to TRBJ1-2; D not certain. The CDR3 length is 15 residues. With 1 base removed from V and 3 bases from J, the gap between germline ends came to 12 bases. The germline V gene has CDR1 LNHNV and CDR2 YYDKDF (reference sequence). The CDR3 is CATSRGLSQDYGYTF. The CDR3 DNA sequence: TGTGCCACCAGCAGAGGCCTAAGCCAAGACTATGGCTACACCTTC. The full variable domain, its missing parts supplied by reference TRBV15 and TRBJ1-2, is DAMVIQNPRYQVTQFGKPVTLSCSQTLNHNVMYWYQQKSSQAPKLLFHYYDKDFNNEADTPDNFQSRRPNTSFCFLDIRSPGLGDTAMYLCATSRGLSQDYGYTFGSGTRLTVV.

This clonotype was seen a single time. V and J are TRBV7-6 and TRBJ1-3; D is perhaps TRBD1 (5 bases). Trimming pared 4 bases from V and 2 bases from J, leaving 9 bases between. From germline, CDR1 is SGHVS and CDR2 FNYEAQ. The CDR3 is made up of 14 amino acids. The DNA of the CDR3 is TGTGCCAGCAGCTCAGGGATCACTGGAAACACCATATATTTT. It yields the protein CASSSGITGNTIYF.

This clonotype was seen only a few times. The CDR3 loop reads CSASGGSYNEQFF. The CDR3 DNA reads as TGCAGTGCTTCTGGTGGGTCCTACAATGAGCAGTTCTTC. The chain carries TRBV20-1 and TRBJ2-1, with D uncertain. The CDR3 length is 13 residues. Germline loops: CDR1 DFQATT, CDR2 SNEGSKA (reference sequence). Deletions cut 5 bases from V and 1 base from J, with 9 bases between.